The entry below gives a single T cell receptor beta chain sequence along with its context. This clonotype was observed at least ten times. Its antigen specificity is not known. Base qualities were left out, and no much larger clone turns up one base away. This entry comes from a study of CD8+CD57+ T cells in acquired aplastic anemia listed by TCRdb under 2018. Turning to the overall study: Extracted DNA from sorted CD4+ and CD8+ cells averaged approximately 3 ug, ranging from roughly 0.17 to 30 ug. Mean read counts for healthy donor samples were 8.5 million to 10.8 million for CD4+ cells and 11.0 million for CD8+ cells. Paper-wide results and their limitations: Although 25 to 30 CD8+ CDR3 sequences were shared by patients and controls, these sequences appeared highly expressed in patients and within the immunodominant clones of patients. Patients and healthy controls showed no significant difference in CD8+ Simpson's diversity (P=0.060).

The V end gives up 5 bases and the J end 7 bases, leaving 6 bases in the junction not matched to a gene. Inclusive of the bounding cysteine and phenylalanine, the CDR3 is 14 residues long. Only the CDR3 part of the read is kept: 42 bases, read in frame from the first base. For CDR1 and CDR2, the germline V gene (reference sequence) lists LNHNV and YYDKDF. Genomic DNA served as template for TCR beta VDJ combination and CDR3 sequence profiling. TCR repertoire sequencing was run on an Illumina HiSeq 2000. Processing in the source paper ran as follows. TRBV/TRBJ rearrangement plots, CDR3 size and DJ length profiles, and Simpson's diversity index were used to assess repertoires. Whichever DNA sequence was most abundant in the deep sequencing data was defined as the immunodominant clone. CDR3 amino acid sequences were checked for sharing between subjects and were compared against published repertoires and the VDJdb database. TCRdb handled the public reads itself, with Q25 trimming in fastp and clone calling in MiXCR, and kept productive beta chains. CDR3 protein duplicates are merged, each entry listing the most common genes and DNA. TCRdb, not the authors, supplied the V and J calls. The sample table lists 200,000 to 250,000 distinct CDR3 sequences, about a third of them with a count of one. The top ten constitute 1.1% of the sample.

In this study, sorted CD4+ and CD8+ T cells from the blood of healthy subjects and of severe aplastic anemia patients had their TCR repertoires deep-sequenced. Ficoll-Paque density gradient centrifugation was used to isolate peripheral blood mononuclear cells. Before DNA extraction, CD4+ and CD8+ T cells were sorted with FACS or magnetic beads. The rearrangement joined TRBV15 to TRBJ2-2; TRBD2 fits 8 bases in the junction. This TCR was recovered from a human donor in good health, serving as a control. The source material was sorted CD4+, CD8+, or CD8+CD57+ T cells (not recorded which) from PBMCs. The CDR3 region has the sequence CATSVGLGVGELFF. The bases read TGTGCCACCAGCGTGGGACTAGGGGTCGGGGAGCTGTTTTTT.